The 9 T cell receptor beta chains below were found in one sample sequenced in a study of regulatory T cells in long-lasting Graves disease. Time point indicated: persistent/refractory GD, antithyroid drugs over 5 years with positive TRAb. The TCR library used RNA extracted from PBMCs. Researchers made TCR beta libraries by using iRepertoire HTBI primers and running Arm-PCR on CDR3 regions. TCRdb itself ran the multiplex PCR reads through MiXCR, one entry per CDR3 protein. Among under 450,000 distinct CDR3 sequences listed, less than 25% were seen once. The sample consisted of peripheral blood mononuclear cells (PBMCs), taken when the disease was refractory, from a patient treated with antithyroid drugs. The receptors here all came from a female donor with Graves disease.

This clonotype was detected only a few times. The V gene is TRBV10-3, the J gene TRBJ1-1, with D unclear. The CDR3 length is 13 residues. Germline V gene lookup returns CDR1 ENHRY and CDR2 SYGVKD. The V end lost 1 base, the J end lost 7 bases, and 10 bases lay between the germline ends. CDR3 DNA: TGTGCCATCAGTGAGTTTGGACCCTTTGAAGCTTTCTTT. Its protein is CAISEFGPFEAFF.

At least ten counts were recorded for this clonotype. Sequence at one end of the junction differs from germline and may be a read error. The chain combines TRBV4-3 with TRBJ2-5; possibly TRBD1 or TRBD2 for D (5 bases each). The CDR3 spans 13 residues. Germline V gives CDR1 LGHNA, CDR2 YSLEER. Here the CDR3 reads CASSPGTGETQYF. The CDR3 DNA reads as TGTGCCAGCTCACCCGGGACGGGGGAGACCCAGTACTTC.

About this clonotype: Germline and junction disagree at one end, which may indicate a read error. This chain uses TRBV13 with TRBJ2-7, with D perhaps matching TRBD1 (6 bases). CDR3 length: 14 amino acids. Germline V gene data show CDR1 as PRHDT and CDR2 as FYEKMQ (reference sequence). The CDR3 is CASGLEGVAYEQYF. CDR3 in DNA: TGTGCCAGCGGCTTAGAGGGGGTCGCCTACGAGCAGTACTTC.

This clonotype was recorded a few times. This chain connects TRBV6-2 or TRBV6-3 to TRBJ2-7; 9 bases align to TRBD2. In germline, CDR1 is MNHEY, CDR2 SVGEGT. The V segment lost 0 bases and the J segment 2 bases; nucleotides outside the gene matches: 2. The CDR3 spans 15 residues. The CDR3 loop is CASSYSPSGAYEQYF. CDR3 bases: TGTGCCAGCAGTTACTCGCCTAGCGGGGCCTACGAGCAGTACTTC.

The V and J genes are TRBV6-1 and TRBJ1-1; 7 bases match TRBD1. The germline V gene has CDR1 MNHNS and CDR2 SASEGT. The junction had 11 bases not matched to a gene; V was cut back by 10 bases and J by 6 bases. The length of the CDR3 is 13 residues. CDR3 DNA: TGTGCCACGTCGTGGACAGGACACCCTGAAGCTTTCTTT. This translates into CATSWTGHPEAFF.

The CDR3 is CASSYSPQGAYEQYF. The CDR3 DNA reads as TGTGCCAGCAGTTACTCTCCACAGGGGGCCTACGAGCAGTACTTC. The rearrangement links TRBV6-2 or TRBV6-3 to TRBJ2-7, with 8 bases matching TRBD1. The germline gives CDR1 MNHEY, CDR2 SVGEGT. The CDR3 is made up of 15 amino acids. J lost 2 bases, V lost 0 bases, and 3 bases had no gene match.

This clonotype was seen repeatedly, ten times or more. The J gene is TRBJ2-2, the V gene TRBV6-5; no clear D gene. Germline V CDR1 and CDR2: MNHEY, SVGAGI. The V gene lost 0 bases and the J gene lost 6 bases, with 8 bases spanning the gap. This CDR3 contains 14 residues. The DNA for the CDR3 is TGTGCCAGCAGTTACTCGAAGTTGGCCGGGGAGCTGTTTTTT. The encoded protein is CASSYSKLAGELFF.

In this sample, this clonotype turned up many times. V usage is TRBV12-3 or TRBV12-4 and J usage is TRBJ2-2; unclear D gene. V lost 6 bases to trimming and J lost 0 bases, with 5 bases between them. The CDR3 consists of 13 residues. CDR3 in DNA: TGTGCCAGCAGCTTCACGAACACCGGGGAGCTGTTTTTT. This sequence encodes CASSFTNTGELFF.

This clonotype has only a few counts. The chain joins TRBV15 to TRBJ1-2; no firm D call. CDR1 and CDR2 (germline): LNHNV, YYDKDF (reference sequence). The CDR3 is 14 amino acids. Trimming left V 0 bases short and J 4 bases short, with 9 bases between. CDR3 coding DNA: TGTGCCACCAGCAGAGAGGAATTTTCCTATGGCTACACCTTC. Translating gives CATSREEFSYGYTF.